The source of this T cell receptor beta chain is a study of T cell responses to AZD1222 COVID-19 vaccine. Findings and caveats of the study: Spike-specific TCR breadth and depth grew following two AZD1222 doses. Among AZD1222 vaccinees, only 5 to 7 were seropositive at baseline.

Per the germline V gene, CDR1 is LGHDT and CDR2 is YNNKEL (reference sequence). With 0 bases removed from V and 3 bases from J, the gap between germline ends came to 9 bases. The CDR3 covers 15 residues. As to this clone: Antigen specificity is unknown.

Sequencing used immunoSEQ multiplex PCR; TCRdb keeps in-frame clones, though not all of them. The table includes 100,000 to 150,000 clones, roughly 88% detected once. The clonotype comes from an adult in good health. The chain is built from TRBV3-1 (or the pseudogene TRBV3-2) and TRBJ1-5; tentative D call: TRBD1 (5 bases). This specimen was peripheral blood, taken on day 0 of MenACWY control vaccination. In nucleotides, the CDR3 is TGTGCCAGCAGCCAAGACAGGGCGGTCAATCAGCCCCAGCATTTT. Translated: CASSQDRAVNQPQHF.